This T cell receptor beta chain was captured by sequencing in a study of post-analysis software for immune sequencing data. Comments on this clonotype: Antigen: not known.

Study-level points and caveats: There was significantly lower normalized Chao1 diversity in multiple sclerosis patients than in controls. TRBV segments more frequent in patients than in controls numbered about 5 and included TRBV5-6, TRBV5-1 and TRBV20-1.

Incorporated into the TCR beta cDNA libraries were unique molecular identifiers, which served to reduce PCR and sequencing biases. In TCRdb, the PCR reads were re-called with MiXCR into one record per CDR3 protein. The repertoire holds over 700,000 distinct CDR3 sequences, 30% seen once, with roughly 0.53% in the top ten. Germline V gene sequence: CDR1 MNHEY, CDR2 SMNVEV (reference sequence). The V end was cut by 6 bases, the J end by 7 bases, with 15 bases between. The CDR3 is 13 amino acids. The J gene is TRBJ1-2, the V gene TRBV27, with TRBD1 as a possible D gene (6 bases). The sample consisted of blood. This clonotype originated in a girl between 10 and 17 years old with multiple sclerosis. The CDR3 spells CASRPAGARGYTF. The CDR3 DNA reads TGTGCCAGCAGACCCGCGGGGGCTCGTGGCTACACCTTC.